Reported below is one TCR beta chain. The antigen is undetermined. The sample belongs to a study of read filtering for tumor transcriptome and immune sequencing. Overall study context: Among patients, approximately 17 were male and about 15 female, aged roughly 40 to 90 (mean about 71).

The CDR3 extends over 11 amino acids. V lost 4 bases to trimming and J lost 11 bases, with 9 bases between them. The germline CDR1 and CDR2 sequences are LGHDT and YNNKEL (reference sequence). General study findings and limits: The CD138-negative fraction was mixed bone marrow immune cells, not pure T cells.

This library used approximately 390 ng RNA and molecular barcoded adaptors spanning alpha/delta and beta/gamma chains. TCRdb re-analysed the reads in MiXCR, keeping a single row per CDR3 protein. This sample yields 90,000 to 95,000 distinct CDR3 sequences, of which about a fifth are seen a single time; 11% belongs to the top ten. J is TRBJ2-1 and V is TRBV3-1; D is unclear. The sequence was obtained from a donor aged 40 or older with multiple myeloma. The sequencing input was a population of CD138-negative cells sorted from bone marrow. The CDR3 DNA is TGTGCCAGCAGCCGAGCTATGAAGCAGTTCTTC. Translated: CASSRAMKQFF.